Shown below are 14 T cell receptor beta chains from a single sample sequenced in a study of sequential checkpoint blockade in melanoma (dated by TCRdb to the late 2010s). What the treatment or condition label conveys for this sample: randomized to nivolumab then ipilimumab (arm A) or the reverse (arm B). The library was made by the immunoSEQ multiplex PCR assay. This is the immuneACCESS table as TCRdb keeps it, with only in-frame sequences that have V and J called. A part of the clones is gone; compared with another copy, unresolved V genes explain less than half, and the rest is unexplained. The sample contains some 2,000 clones, approximately 17% of them found a single time. The top ten clonotypes cover around 18% of the sample. The source material was tumor tissue (inferred from file names), sampled from a patient given nivolumab and ipilimumab in sequence. All receptors derive from a human donor with melanoma.

The chain joins TRBV11-3 to TRBJ2-1; D tentatively fits TRBD1 or TRBD2 (6 bases each). CDR1 is SGHNT and CDR2 is YENEEA in the germline V gene. Trimming removed 1 base from V and 5 bases from J, with 12 bases in between. CDR3 size: 15 residues. The CDR3 protein is CASSLGGAGNNEQFF. The CDR3 DNA reads as TGTGCCAGCAGCTTAGGGGGGGCTGGCAACAATGAGCAGTTCTTC.

This clone occurred many times. J is TRBJ2-7 and V is TRBV11-3; the match to TRBD2 covers 9 bases. After removal of 5 bases from V and 2 bases from J, the junction contained 10 bases not matched to a gene. Per the germline V gene, CDR1 is SGHNT and CDR2 is YENEEA. The CDR3 spans 16 residues. CDR3 nucleotide sequence: TGTGCCAGCAGCGCCCGCCGGGGCGGGAGGGCCTACGAGCAGTACTTC. As protein: CASSARRGGRAYEQYF.

This clone is labeled as medium-sized (0.01 to 0.1%). V usage is TRBV11-3 and J usage is TRBJ1-5; possible D gene TRBD1, 5 bases. V dropped 6 bases and J dropped 3 bases, with 15 bases sitting between them. The CDR3 loop spans 15 amino acids. Germline V gives CDR1 SGHNT, CDR2 YENEEA. The CDR3 spells CASSNQRGYNQPQHF. CDR3 bases: TGTGCCAGCAGTAACCAACGGGGGTACAATCAGCCCCAGCATTTT.

This clone is judged medium-sized. This chain connects TRBV11-3 to TRBJ2-7; D is perhaps TRBD1 or TRBD2 (5 bases each). The CDR3 sequence is 15 residues long. V was pared by 6 bases and J by 5 bases, with 20 bases between. Germline CDR1 SGHNT, CDR2 YENEEA. This CDR3 is CASSSTGTRVHEQYF. The CDR3 DNA follows: TGTGCCAGCAGTTCCACGGGGACCCGGGTCCACGAGCAGTACTTC.

This clone has a count of ten or more. The CDR3, as DNA: TGTGCCAGCAGCCACACAACGGGTGGGAAAGAGACCCAGTACTTC. Translated, it gives CASSHTTGGKETQYF. The V and J genes are TRBV11-3 and TRBJ2-5; D gene unclear. Germline V CDR1 and CDR2: SGHNT, YENEEA. Trimming left V 5 bases short and J 3 bases short, with 16 bases between. This CDR3 has 15 amino acids.

This clone is labeled medium-sized. This rearrangement joins TRBV11-3 to TRBJ2-7; D gene uncertain. Deletions cut 1 base from V and 0 bases from J, with 7 bases between. This CDR3 has 14 residues. Germline-derived CDR1 and CDR2 are SGHNT and YENEEA. In nucleotides, the CDR3 is TGTGCCAGCAGCTTAGGGCGCGGCTCCTACGAGCAGTACTTC. Protein: CASSLGRGSYEQYF.

The chain uses TRBV19 and TRBJ2-7, with 12 bases fitting TRBD1. Trimming cost V 7 bases and J 7 bases; bases outside gene matches: 11. The CDR3 extends over 15 amino acids. Per the germline V gene, CDR1 is LNHDA and CDR2 is SQIVND (reference sequence). In nucleotides, the CDR3 is TGTGCCAGTACCCTATCCGGGACAGGGGGCGCGGAGCAGTACTTC. It translates to CASTLSGTGGAEQYF.

Of note for this clone: Other nucleotide sequences from this sample produce the same CDR3. The chain is built from TRBV28 and TRBJ2-1; D gene uncertain. V was shortened by 2 bases and J by 4 bases, with 12 bases between the two germline ends. CDR1 and CDR2 (germline): MDHEN, SYDVKM. CDR3 size: 15 residues. The CDR3 loop is CASSLPLDGYNEQFF. CDR3 bases: TGTGCCAGCAGTTTACCTCTGGACGGGTACAATGAGCAGTTCTTC.

The chain is built from TRBV23-1 and TRBJ2-3, with D possibly being TRBD1 (5 bases). TRBV23-1 is treated as an ORF (open reading frame) with a function not yet certain. The CDR3 spans 13 residues. Trimming removed 6 bases from V and 3 bases from J, with 10 bases in between. CDR3 sequence: CASSLRVTDTQYF. CDR3 sequence (DNA): TGCGCCAGCAGCCTCAGGGTTACAGATACGCAGTATTTT.

This chain links TRBV18 with TRBJ2-2, with no clear D. The CDR3 sequence is 12 residues long. Trimming removed 6 bases from V and 7 bases from J, with 9 bases in between. The V gene's germline CDR1 is KGHSH and CDR2 LQKENI. CDR3 protein: CASSRSDGELFF. The CDR3 nucleotides are TGTGCCAGCTCCCGGAGTGACGGGGAGCTGTTTTTT.

This rearrangement joins TRBV29-1 to TRBJ1-2; TRBD1 is a possible D gene (5 bases). Trimming left V 2 bases short and J 6 bases short, with 13 bases between. Germline values: CDR1 SQVTM, CDR2 ANQGSEA. The CDR3 spans 13 residues. The CDR3 sequence is CSVERGQGHGYTF. CDR3 coding DNA: TGCAGCGTTGAAAGAGGTCAGGGCCATGGCTACACCTTC.

By share of the sample, this clone is medium-sized (0.01 to 0.1%). The chain combines TRBV10-3 with TRBJ2-1, with TRBD2 matching 7 bases. This CDR3 contains 15 residues. The germline V gene has CDR1 ENHRY and CDR2 SYGVKD. V lost 0 bases and J lost 3; bases outside the gene matches: 2. CDR3 residues: CAISESQRDYNEQFF. In DNA form, the CDR3 reads TGTGCCATCAGTGAGTCGCAGCGGGACTACAATGAGCAGTTCTTC.

V is TRBV18 and J is TRBJ2-1; 9 nucleotides match TRBD2. After removal of 6 bases from V and 1 base from J, the junction contained 7 bases not matched to a gene. The CDR3 runs 16 residues. The germline V gene has CDR1 KGHSH and CDR2 LQKENI. The CDR3 spells CASSRSGSTSYNEQFF. The CDR3 bases are TGTGCCAGCTCCCGTAGCGGGAGTACGTCCTACAATGAGCAGTTCTTC.

The sample holds a few counts of this clone. The rearrangement links TRBV30 to TRBJ1-5; tentatively, D is TRBD1 (6 bases). CDR1 is GTSNPN, CDR2 SVGIG, per germline (reference sequence). V gave up 4 bases and J gave up 5 bases, with 12 bases separating them. This CDR3 is 13 amino acids long. The CDR3: CAWTSGADQPQHF. The CDR3 region has the DNA TGTGCCTGGACCTCGGGGGCAGATCAGCCCCAGCATTTT.